A selection of T cell receptor beta chains follows, all from one sample in a study of blood T cell repertoires in COVID-19. The protocol was immunoSEQ multiplex PCR, while the TCRdb copy is restricted to in-frame clones and leaves out a portion. The sample shows about 230,000 clones, 81% of them seen only once. The sequenced sample was peripheral blood. Receptor source: a woman of 80 years or more with acute or convalescent COVID-19. The CDR3 runs from the conserved cysteine through the conserved F or W. Each record gives: D gene, clone size, V gene, CDR3 protein. The D gene is left open where the match is weak. Rows give clone size only sometimes, using once, few, many, or a class for an expanded clone.

D: TRBD2
size: .
V: TRBV3-1/TRBV3-2
CDR3: CASSLWGSGSADTQYF

D: TRBD1
size: .
V: TRBV6-5
CDR3: CASRLQGDGSPLHF

D: .
size: .
V: TRBV5-1
CDR3: CASSLVAVKADEQFF

D: TRBD2
size: .
V: TRBV7-2
CDR3: CASSPRRAGGINEQFF

D: TRBD1
size: .
V: TRBV29-1
CDR3: CSVDGQGNEQYF

D: TRBD1
size: .
V: TRBV4-1
CDR3: CASSRTGWSQPQHF

D: .
size: many
V: TRBV6-5
CDR3: CASGEQVNQPQHF

D: TRBD2
size: .
V: TRBV28
CDR3: CASTLRGEGGDTQYF

D: TRBD1
size: .
V: TRBV5-1
CDR3: CASSSPKDMTGTGGRELFF

D: .
size: .
V: TRBV11-2
CDR3: CASSLGGLTDTQYF

D: .
size: .
V: TRBV3-1/TRBV3-2
CDR3: CASSPRRGTEAFF

D: .
size: few
V: TRBV2
CDR3: CATTTSMTYEQYF

D: .
size: few
V: TRBV7-8
CDR3: CASSLQLGNNEQFF

D: TRBD2
size: .
V: TRBV19
CDR3: CASSNTGGLSAGELFF

D: TRBD2
size: .
V: TRBV6-5
CDR3: CASRDQAGGPDTQYF